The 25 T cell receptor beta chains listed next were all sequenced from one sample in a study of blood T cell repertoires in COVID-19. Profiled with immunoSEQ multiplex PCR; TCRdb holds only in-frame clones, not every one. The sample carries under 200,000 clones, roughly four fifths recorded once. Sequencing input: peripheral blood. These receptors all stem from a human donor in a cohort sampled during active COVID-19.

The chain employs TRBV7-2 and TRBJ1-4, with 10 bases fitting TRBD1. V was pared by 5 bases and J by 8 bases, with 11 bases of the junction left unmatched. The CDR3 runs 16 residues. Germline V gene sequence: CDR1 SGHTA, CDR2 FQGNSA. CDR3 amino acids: CASSQMWGQGREKLFF. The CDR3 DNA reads TGTGCCAGCAGCCAGATGTGGGGACAGGGGCGGGAAAAACTGTTTTTT.

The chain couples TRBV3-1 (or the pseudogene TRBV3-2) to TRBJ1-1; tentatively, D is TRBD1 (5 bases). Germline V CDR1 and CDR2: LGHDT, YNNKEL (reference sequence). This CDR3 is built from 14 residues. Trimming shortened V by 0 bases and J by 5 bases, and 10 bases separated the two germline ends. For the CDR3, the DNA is TGTGCCAGCAGCCAAGATCCAGGGAGGACTGAAGCTTTCTTT. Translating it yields CASSQDPGRTEAFF.

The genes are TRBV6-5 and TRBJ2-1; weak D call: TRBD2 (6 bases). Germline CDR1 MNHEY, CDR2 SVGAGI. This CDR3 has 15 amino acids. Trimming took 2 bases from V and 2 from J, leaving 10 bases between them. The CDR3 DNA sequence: TGTGCCAGCAGTTACCGGGACTCCCCCTACAATGAGCAGTTCTTC. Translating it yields CASSYRDSPYNEQFF.

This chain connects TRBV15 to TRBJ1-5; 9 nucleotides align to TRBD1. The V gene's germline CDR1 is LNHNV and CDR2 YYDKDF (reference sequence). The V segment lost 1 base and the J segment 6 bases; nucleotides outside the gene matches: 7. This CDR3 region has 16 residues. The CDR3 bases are TGTGCCACCAGCAGAGGACGGGACAGGGTAGGTCAGCCCCAGCATTTT. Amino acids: CATSRGRDRVGQPQHF.

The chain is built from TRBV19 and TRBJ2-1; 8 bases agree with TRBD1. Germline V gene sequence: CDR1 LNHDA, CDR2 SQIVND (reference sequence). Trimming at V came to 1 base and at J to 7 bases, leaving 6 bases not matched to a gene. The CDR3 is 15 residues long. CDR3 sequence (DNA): TGTGCCAGTAGTATAGGCGGCAGGGGGCGAAATGAGCAGTTCTTC. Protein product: CASSIGGRGRNEQFF.

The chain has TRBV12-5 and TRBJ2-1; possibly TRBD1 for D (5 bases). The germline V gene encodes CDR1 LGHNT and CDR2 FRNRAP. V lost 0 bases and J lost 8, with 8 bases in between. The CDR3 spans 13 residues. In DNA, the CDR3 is TGTGCTAGTGGTTTGGTATCCAGGGATGAGCAGTTCTTC. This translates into CASGLVSRDEQFF.

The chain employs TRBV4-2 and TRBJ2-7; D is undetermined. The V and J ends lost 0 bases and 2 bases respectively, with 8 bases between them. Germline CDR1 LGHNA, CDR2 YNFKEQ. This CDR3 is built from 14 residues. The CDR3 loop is CASSQDQAAYEQYF. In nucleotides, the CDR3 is TGTGCCAGCAGCCAAGATCAGGCAGCCTACGAGCAGTACTTC.

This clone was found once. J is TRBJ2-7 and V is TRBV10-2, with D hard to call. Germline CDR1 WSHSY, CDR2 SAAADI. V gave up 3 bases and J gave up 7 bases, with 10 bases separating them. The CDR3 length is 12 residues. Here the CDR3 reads CASSETEEEQYF. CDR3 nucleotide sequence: TGCGCCAGCAGTGAAACTGAGGAGGAGCAGTACTTC.

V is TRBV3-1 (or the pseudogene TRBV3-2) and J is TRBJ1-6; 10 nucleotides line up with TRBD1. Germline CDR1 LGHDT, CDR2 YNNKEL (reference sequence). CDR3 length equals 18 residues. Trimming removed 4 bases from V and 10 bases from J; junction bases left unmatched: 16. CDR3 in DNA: TGTGCCAGCAGCCCTCTTGGTCCGGGACAGGGGAGTAAATCACCCCTCCACTTT. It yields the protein CASSPLGPGQGSKSPLHF.

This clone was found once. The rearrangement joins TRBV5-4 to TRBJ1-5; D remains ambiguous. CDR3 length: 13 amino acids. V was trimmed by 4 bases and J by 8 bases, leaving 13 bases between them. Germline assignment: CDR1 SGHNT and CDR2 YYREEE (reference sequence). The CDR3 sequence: CASSRDRREPQHF. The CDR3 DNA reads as TGTGCCAGCAGCCGAGACCGGAGGGAGCCCCAGCATTTT.

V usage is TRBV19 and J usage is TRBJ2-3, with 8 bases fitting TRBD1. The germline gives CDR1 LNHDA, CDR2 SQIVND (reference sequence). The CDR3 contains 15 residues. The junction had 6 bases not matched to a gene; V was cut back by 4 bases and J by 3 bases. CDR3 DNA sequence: TGTGCCAGTAGTAAGCCCGGGACAGGAACAGATACGCAGTATTTT. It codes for CASSKPGTGTDTQYF. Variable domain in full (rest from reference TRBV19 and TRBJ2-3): DGGITQSPKYLFRKEGQNVTLSCEQNLNHDAMYWYRQDPGQGLRLIYYSQIVNDFQKGDIAEGYSVSREKKESFPLTVTSAQKNPTAFYLCASSKPGTGTDTQYFGPGTRLTVL.

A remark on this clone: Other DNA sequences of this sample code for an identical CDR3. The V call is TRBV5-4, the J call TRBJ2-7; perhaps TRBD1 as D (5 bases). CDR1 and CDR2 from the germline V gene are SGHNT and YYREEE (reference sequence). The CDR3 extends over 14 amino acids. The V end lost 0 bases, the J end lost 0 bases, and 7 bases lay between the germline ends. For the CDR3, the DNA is TGTGCCAGCAGCTTGGGGGGCTTCTCCTACGAGCAGTACTTC. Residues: CASSLGGFSYEQYF.

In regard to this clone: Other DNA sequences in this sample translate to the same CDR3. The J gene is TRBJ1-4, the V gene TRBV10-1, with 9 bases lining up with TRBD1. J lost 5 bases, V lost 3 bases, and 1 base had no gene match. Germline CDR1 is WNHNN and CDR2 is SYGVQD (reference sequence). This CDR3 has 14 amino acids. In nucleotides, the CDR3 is TGCGCCAGCAGTGACGGGACAGGGAATGAAAAACTGTTTTTT. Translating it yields CASSDGTGNEKLFF.

The CDR3 spells CASKQTVNTEAFF. The CDR3 DNA sequence: TGTGCCAGCAAGCAGACAGTCAACACTGAAGCTTTCTTT. The genes are TRBV27 and TRBJ1-1; D might be TRBD1 (5 bases). This CDR3 has 13 amino acids. Germline lookup yields CDR1 MNHEY and CDR2 SMNVEV (reference sequence). V shed 7 bases and J shed 2 bases, with 11 bases lying between them.

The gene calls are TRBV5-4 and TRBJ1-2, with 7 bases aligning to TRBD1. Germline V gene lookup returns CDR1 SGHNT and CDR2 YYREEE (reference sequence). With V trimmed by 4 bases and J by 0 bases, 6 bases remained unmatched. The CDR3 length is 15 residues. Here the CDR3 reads CASSPDRTTNYGYTF. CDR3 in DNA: TGTGCCAGCAGCCCGGACAGGACTACTAACTATGGCTACACCTTC.

The CDR3 sequence: CASSGQSRAGYTF. CDR3 in DNA: TGTGCCAGCAGTGGACAGAGCCGTGCAGGCTACACCTTC. V is TRBV2 and J is TRBJ1-2; tentative D call: TRBD1 (5 bases). CDR1 is SNHLY, CDR2 FYNNEI, per germline. This CDR3 region has 13 residues. V was pared by 4 bases and J by 8 bases, with 14 bases between.

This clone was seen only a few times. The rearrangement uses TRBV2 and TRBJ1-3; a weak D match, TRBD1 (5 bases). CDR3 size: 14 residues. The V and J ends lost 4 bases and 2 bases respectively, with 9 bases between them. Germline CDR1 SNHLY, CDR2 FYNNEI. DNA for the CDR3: TGTGCCAGCAGTGGGACACTCACTGGAAACACCATATATTTT. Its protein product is CASSGTLTGNTIYF.

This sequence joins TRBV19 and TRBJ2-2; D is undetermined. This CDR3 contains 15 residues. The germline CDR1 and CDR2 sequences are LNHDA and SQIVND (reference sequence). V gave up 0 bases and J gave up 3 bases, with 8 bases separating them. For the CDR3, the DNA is TGTGCCAGTAGTATAGATAAGCCTTACACCGGGGAGCTGTTTTTT. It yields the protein CASSIDKPYTGELFF.

CDR3 DNA: TGTGCCAGCAGCTTAGTCGGGGGGACGGGAGGAGCAACCTACGAGCAGTACTTC. Translated, it gives CASSLVGGTGGATYEQYF. V usage is TRBV7-8 and J usage is TRBJ2-7; 7 nucleotides match TRBD2. Looked up from germline, CDR1 is SGHVS and CDR2 is FQNEAQ. The CDR3 spans 18 residues. Unmatched junction bases numbered 14, after V lost 1 base and J lost 2 bases. The whole variable domain, remainder taken from reference TRBV7-8 and TRBJ2-7, is GAGVSQSPRYKVAKRGQDVALRCDPISGHVSLFWYQQALGQGPEFLTYFQNEAQLDKSGLPSDRFFAERPEGSVSTLKIQRTQQEDSAVYLCASSLVGGTGGATYEQYFGPGTRLTVT.

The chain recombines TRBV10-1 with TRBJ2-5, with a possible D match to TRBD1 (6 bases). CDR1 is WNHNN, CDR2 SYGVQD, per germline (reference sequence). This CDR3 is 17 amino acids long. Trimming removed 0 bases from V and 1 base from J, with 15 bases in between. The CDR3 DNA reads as TGCGCCAGCAGTGAGTCGGCTGGGGGCGCGGTCCAAGAGACCCAGTACTTC. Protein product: CASSESAGGAVQETQYF.

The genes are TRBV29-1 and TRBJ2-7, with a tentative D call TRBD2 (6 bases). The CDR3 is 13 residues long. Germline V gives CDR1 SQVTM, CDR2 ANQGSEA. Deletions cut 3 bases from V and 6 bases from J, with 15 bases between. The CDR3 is CSVESFRRGEQYF. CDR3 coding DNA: TGCAGCGTTGAGTCTTTTAGGAGGGGCGAGCAGTACTTC.

The CDR3 loop reads CASSFSGNSNQPQHF. CDR3 bases: TGTGCCAGCAGCTTCTCAGGAAATAGCAATCAGCCCCAGCATTTT. The chain has TRBV7-9 and TRBJ1-5; D is unresolved. Germline CDR1 is SEHNR and CDR2 is FQNEAQ (reference sequence). V shed 3 bases and J shed 0 bases, with 9 bases lying between them. The CDR3 contains 15 residues.

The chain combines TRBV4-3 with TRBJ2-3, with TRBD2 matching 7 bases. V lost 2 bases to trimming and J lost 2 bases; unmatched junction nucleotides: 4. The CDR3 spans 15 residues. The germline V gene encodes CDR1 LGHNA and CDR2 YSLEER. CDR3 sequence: CASSQSGGTTDTQYF. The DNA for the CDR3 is TGCGCCAGCAGCCAATCGGGGGGAACCACAGATACGCAGTATTTT.

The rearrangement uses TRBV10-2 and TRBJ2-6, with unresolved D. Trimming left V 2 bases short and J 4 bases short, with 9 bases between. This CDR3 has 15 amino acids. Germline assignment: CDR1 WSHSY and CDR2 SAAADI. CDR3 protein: CASSEGLSGANVLTF. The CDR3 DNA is TGCGCCAGCAGTGAGGGGCTTTCGGGGGCCAACGTCCTGACTTTC.

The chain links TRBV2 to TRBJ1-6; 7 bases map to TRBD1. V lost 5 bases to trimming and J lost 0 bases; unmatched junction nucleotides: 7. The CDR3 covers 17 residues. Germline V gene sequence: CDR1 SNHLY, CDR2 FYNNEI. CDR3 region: CASSLGQEGSYNSPLHF. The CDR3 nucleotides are TGTGCCAGCAGTCTAGGACAGGAGGGCTCCTATAATTCACCCCTCCACTTT.